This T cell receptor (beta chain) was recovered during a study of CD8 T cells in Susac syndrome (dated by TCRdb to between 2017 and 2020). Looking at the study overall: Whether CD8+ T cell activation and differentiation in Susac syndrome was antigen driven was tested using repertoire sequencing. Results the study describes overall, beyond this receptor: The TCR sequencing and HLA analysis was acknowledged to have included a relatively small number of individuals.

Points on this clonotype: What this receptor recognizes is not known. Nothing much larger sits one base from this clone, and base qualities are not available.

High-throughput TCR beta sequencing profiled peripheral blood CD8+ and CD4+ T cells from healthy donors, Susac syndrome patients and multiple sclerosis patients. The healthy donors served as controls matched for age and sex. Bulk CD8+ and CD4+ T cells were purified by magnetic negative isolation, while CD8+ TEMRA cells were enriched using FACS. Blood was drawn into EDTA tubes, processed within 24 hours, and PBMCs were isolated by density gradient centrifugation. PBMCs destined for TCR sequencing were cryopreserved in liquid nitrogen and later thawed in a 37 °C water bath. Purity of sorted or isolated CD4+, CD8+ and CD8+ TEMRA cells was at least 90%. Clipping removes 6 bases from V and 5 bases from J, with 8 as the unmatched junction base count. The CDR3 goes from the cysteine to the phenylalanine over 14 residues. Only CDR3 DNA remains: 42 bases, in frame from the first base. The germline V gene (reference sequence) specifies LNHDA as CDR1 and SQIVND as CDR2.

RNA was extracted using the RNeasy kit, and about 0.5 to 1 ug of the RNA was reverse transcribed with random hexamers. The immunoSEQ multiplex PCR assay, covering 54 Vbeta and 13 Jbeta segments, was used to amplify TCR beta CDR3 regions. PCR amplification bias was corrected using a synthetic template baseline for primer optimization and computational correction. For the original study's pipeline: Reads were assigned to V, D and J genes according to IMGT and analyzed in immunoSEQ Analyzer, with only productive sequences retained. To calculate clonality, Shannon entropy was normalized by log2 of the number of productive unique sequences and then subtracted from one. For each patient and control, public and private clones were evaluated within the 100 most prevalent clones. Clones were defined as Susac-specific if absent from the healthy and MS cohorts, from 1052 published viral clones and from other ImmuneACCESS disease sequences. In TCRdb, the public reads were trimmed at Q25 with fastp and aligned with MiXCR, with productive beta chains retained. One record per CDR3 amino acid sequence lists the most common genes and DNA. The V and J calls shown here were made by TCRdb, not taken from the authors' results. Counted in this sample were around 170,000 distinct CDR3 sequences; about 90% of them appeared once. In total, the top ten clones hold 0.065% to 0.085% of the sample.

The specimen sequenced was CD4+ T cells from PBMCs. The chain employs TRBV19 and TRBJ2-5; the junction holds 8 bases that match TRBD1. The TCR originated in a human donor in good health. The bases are TGTGCCAGTAGCTTAGACAGGGGAACGGAGACCCAGTACTTC. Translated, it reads CASSLDRGTETQYF.